This entry is about one TCR beta chain. As yet, its antigen is unknown. The sample is drawn from a study of CD8+CD57+ T cells in acquired aplastic anemia. Genomic DNA was employed as the template in profiling TCR beta VDJ and CDR3. MiXCR, run by TCRdb on the reads, gives a single entry per CDR3 protein. This table has approximately 45,000 distinct CDR3 sequences, approximately 72% appearing once. The germline V and J ends were trimmed by 2 bases and 3 bases, with 7 bases remaining between them. The CDR3 has 13 residues. Study-wide results and limits: Patients and controls were not found to differ significantly in CD8+ Simpson's diversity.

The source is a human donor in good health, serving as a control. The V gene is TRBV12-3 or TRBV12-4, the J gene TRBJ2-5; the D is unclear. Specimen: sorted CD4+, CD8+, or CD8+CD57+ T cells (not recorded which) from PBMCs. CDR3 sequence reads: CASSLRAKETQYF. DNA for the CDR3: TGTGCCAGCAGTTTACGGGCAAAAGAGACCCAGTACTTC.